This T cell receptor beta chain is from a study of OX40 agonist ivuxolimab in advanced cancers. General observations from the study: Undetermined was the antigen specificity of the expanded peripheral T cells.

On this clone itself: Its antigen is unidentified.

This CDR3 region has 16 residues. Trimming removed 1 base from V and 6 bases from J; junction bases left unmatched: 3. CDR1 and CDR2 (germline): SEHNR, FQNEAQ (reference sequence). Profiling relied on immunoSEQ multiplex PCR, and the TCRdb table lists in-frame clones only, not all of them. The sample includes about 59,000 clones, roughly four fifths of them seen just once. The material sequenced was CD4+ or CD8+ T cells sorted from blood, taken in a trial of the OX40 agonist ivuxolimab. V usage is TRBV7-9 and J usage is TRBJ2-3; 14 nucleotides match TRBD2. This TCR was sampled from an adult with an advanced solid tumor such as melanoma, head and neck, liver or kidney cancer. The CDR3 loop is CASSLVGTSGSDTQYF. The CDR3 coding sequence is TGTGCCAGCAGCTTAGTGGGGACTAGCGGGAGTGATACGCAGTATTTT.